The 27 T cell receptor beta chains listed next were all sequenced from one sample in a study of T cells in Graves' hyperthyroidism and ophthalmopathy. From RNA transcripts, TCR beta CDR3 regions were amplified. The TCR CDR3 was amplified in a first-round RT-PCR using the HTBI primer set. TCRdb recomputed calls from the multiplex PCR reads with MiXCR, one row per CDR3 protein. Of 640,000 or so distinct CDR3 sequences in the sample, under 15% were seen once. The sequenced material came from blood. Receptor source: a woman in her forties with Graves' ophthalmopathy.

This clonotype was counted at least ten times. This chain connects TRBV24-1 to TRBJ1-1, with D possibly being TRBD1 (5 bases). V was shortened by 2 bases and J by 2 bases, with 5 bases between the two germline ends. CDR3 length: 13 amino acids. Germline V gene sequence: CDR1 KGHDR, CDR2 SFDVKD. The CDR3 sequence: CATSDWTNTEAFF. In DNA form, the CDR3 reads TGTGCCACCAGTGATTGGACAAACACTGAAGCTTTCTTT.

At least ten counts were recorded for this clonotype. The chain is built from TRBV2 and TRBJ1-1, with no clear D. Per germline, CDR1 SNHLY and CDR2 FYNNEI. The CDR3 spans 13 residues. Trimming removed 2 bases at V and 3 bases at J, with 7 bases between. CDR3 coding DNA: TGTGCCAGCAGTGAATTGCCGTACACTGAAGCTTTCTTT. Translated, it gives CASSELPYTEAFF.

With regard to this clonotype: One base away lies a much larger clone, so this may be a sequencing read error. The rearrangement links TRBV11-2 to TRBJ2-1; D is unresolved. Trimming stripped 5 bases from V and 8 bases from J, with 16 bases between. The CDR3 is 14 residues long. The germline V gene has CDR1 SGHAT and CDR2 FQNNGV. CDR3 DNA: TGTGCCAGCAGCACGAACGTTTTGGACGATGAGCAGTTCTTC. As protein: CASSTNVLDDEQFF. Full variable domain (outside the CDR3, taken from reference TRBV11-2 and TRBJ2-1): EAGVAQSPRYKIIEKRQSVAFWCNPISGHATLYWYQQILGQGPKLLIQFQNNGVVDDSQLPKDRFSAERLKGVDSTLKIQPAKLEDSAVYLCASSTNVLDDEQFFGPGTRLTVL.

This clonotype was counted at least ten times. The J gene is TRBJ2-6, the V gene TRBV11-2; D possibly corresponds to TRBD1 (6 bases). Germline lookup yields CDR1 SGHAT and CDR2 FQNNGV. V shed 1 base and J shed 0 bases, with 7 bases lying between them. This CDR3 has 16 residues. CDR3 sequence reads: CASSLVGGSGANVLTF. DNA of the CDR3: TGTGCCAGCAGCTTAGTAGGGGGCTCTGGGGCCAACGTCCTGACTTTC.

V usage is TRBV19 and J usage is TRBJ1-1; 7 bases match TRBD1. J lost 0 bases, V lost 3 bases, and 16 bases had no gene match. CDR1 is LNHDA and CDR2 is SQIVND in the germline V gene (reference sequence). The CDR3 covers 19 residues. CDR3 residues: CASSILVASGQKLNTEAFF. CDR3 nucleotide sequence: TGTGCCAGTAGTATTCTGGTGGCATCGGGACAGAAATTGAACACTGAAGCTTTCTTT.

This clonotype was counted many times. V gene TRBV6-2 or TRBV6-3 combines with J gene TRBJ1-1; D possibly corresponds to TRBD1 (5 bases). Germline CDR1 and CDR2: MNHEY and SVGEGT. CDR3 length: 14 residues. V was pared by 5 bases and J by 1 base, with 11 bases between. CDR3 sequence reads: CASSRIGGNTEAFF. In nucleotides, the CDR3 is TGTGCCAGCAGTCGGATCGGGGGGAACACTGAAGCTTTCTTT.

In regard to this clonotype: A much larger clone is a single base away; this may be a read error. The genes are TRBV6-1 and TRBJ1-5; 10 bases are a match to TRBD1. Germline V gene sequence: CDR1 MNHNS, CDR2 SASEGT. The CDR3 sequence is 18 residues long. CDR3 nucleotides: TGTGCCAGCGGTGATCCGGGACAGGGGCGGTTTAGACATCAGCCCCAGCATTTT. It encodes CASGDPGQGRFRHQPQHF.

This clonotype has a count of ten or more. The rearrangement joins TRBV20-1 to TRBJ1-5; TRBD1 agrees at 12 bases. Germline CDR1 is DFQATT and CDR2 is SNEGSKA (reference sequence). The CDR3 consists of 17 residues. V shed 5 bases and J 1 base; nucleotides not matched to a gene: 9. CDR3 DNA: TGCAGTGCTCATGAGGGGACAGGGGGCGCCAGCAATCAGCCCCAGCATTTT. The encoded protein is CSAHEGTGGASNQPQHF.

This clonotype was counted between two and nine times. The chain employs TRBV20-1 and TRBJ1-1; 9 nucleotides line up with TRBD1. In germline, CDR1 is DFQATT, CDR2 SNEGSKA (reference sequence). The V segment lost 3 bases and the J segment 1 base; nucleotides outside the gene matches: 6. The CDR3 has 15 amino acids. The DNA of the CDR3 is TGCAGTGCTAGTCCCCTACAGGGGGCGAACACTGAAGCTTTCTTT. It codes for CSASPLQGANTEAFF.

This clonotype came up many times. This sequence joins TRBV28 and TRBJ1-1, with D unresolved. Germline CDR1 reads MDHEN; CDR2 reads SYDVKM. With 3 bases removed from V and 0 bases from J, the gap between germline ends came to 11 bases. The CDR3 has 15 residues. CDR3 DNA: TGTGCCAGCAGTTTTTCCGTGCAGATGAACACTGAAGCTTTCTTT. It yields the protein CASSFSVQMNTEAFF.

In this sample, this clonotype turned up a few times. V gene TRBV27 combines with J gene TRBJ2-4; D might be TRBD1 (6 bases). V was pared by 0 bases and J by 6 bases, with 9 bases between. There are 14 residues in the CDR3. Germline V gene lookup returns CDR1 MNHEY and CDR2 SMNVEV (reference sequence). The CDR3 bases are TGTGCCAGCAGTTTATCGGGACAACCAAACATTCAGTACTTC. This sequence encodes CASSLSGQPNIQYF.

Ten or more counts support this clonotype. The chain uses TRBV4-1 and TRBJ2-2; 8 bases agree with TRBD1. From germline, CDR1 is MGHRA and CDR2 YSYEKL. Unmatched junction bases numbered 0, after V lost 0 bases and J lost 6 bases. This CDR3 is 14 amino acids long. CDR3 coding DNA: TGCGCCAGCAGCCAAGAACAGGGGGCCGGGGAGCTGTTTTTT. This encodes CASSQEQGAGELFF.

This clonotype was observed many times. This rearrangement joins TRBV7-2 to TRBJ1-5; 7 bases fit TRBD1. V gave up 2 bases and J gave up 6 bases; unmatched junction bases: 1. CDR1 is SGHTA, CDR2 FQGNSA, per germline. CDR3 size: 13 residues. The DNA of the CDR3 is TGTGCCAGCAGCTTACAGGGGGGTCAGCCCCAGCATTTT. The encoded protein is CASSLQGGQPQHF.

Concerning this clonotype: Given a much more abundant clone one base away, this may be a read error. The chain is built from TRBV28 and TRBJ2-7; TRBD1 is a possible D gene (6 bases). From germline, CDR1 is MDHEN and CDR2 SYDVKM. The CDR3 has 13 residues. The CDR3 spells CAGSPRDINEQYF. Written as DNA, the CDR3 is TGTGCCGGCAGCCCCCGGGACATCAACGAGCAGTACTTC. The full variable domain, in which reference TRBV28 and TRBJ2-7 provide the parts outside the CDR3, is DVKVTQSSRYLVKRTGEKVFLECVQDMDHENMFWYRQDPGLGLRLIYFSYDVKMKEKGDIPEGYSVSREKKERFSLILESASTNQTSMYLCAGSPRDINEQYFGPGTRLTVT.

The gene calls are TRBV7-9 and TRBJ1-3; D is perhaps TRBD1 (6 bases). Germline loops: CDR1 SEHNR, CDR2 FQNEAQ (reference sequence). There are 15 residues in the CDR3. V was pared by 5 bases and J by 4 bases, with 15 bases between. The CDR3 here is CASSPPGAAGNTIYF. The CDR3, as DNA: TGTGCCAGCAGCCCGCCGGGGGCGGCGGGAAACACCATATATTTT.

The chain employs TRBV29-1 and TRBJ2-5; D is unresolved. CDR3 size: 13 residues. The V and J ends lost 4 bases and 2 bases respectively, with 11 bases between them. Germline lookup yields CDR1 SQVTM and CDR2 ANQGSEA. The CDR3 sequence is CSVAWLLQETQYF. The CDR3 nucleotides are TGCAGCGTTGCATGGCTATTACAAGAGACCCAGTACTTC.

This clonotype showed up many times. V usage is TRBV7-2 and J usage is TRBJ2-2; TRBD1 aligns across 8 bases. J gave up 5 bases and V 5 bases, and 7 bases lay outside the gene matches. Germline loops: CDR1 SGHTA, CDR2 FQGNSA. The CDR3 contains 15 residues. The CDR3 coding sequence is TGTGCCAGCAGCCTCCAGGGGGCGGGAACCGGGGAGCTGTTTTTT. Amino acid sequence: CASSLQGAGTGELFF.

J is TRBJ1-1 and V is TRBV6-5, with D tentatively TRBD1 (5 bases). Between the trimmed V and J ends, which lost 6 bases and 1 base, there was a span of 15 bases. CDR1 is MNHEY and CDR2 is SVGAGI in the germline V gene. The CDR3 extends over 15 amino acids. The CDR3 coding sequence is TGTGCCAGCAGCTACGGCGGGGGTAGGAACACTGAAGCTTTCTTT. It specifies CASSYGGGRNTEAFF.

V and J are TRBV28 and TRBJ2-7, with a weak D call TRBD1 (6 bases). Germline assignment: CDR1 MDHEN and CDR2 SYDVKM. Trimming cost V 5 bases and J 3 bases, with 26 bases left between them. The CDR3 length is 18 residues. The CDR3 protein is CASSQTTGPGTSYYEQYF. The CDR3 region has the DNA TGTGCCAGCAGTCAAACCACAGGGCCCGGGACATCCTACTACGAGCAGTACTTC.

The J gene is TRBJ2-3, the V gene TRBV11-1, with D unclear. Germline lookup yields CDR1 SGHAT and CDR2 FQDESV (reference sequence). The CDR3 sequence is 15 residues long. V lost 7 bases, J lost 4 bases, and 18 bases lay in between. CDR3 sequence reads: CASNPAPLGADTQYF. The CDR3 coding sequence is TGTGCCAGCAACCCAGCTCCTCTTGGGGCAGATACGCAGTATTTT.

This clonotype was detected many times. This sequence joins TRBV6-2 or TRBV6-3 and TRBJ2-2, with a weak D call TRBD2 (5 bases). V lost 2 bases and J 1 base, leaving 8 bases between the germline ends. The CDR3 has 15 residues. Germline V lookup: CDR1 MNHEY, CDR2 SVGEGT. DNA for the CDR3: TGTGCCAGCAGTTACGACTATCAGAACACCGGGGAGCTGTTTTTT. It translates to CASSYDYQNTGELFF.

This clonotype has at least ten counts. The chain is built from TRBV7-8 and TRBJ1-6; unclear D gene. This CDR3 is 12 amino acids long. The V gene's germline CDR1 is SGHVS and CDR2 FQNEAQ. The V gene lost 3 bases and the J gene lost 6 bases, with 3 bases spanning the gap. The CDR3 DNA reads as TGTGCCAGCAGCTTGGCTAATTCACCCCTCCACTTT. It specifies CASSLANSPLHF.

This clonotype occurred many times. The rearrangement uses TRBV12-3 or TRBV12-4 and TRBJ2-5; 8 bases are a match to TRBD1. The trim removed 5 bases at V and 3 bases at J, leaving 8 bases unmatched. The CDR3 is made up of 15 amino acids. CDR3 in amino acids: CASSRRQGAKETQYF. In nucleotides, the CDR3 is TGTGCCAGCAGTAGAAGGCAGGGGGCCAAAGAGACCCAGTACTTC.

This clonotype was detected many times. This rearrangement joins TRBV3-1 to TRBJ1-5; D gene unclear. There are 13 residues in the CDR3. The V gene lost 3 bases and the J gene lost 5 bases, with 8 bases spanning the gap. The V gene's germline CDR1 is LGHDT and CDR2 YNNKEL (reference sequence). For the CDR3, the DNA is TGTGCCAGCAGCCAGACAAGGGATCAGCCCCAGCATTTT. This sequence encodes CASSQTRDQPQHF.

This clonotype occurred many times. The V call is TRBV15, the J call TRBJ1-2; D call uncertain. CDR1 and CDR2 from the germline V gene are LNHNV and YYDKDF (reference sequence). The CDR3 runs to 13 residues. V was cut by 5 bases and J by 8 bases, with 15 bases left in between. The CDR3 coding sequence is TGTGCCACCAGCCAGCCCTTTATTGGGGGCTACACCTTC. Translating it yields CATSQPFIGGYTF.

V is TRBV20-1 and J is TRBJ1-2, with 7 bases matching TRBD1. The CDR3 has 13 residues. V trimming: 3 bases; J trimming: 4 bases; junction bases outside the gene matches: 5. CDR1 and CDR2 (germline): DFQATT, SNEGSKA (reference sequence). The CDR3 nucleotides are TGCAGTGCTAGTGAGACAGGGTTCTATGGCTACACCTTC. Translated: CSASETGFYGYTF.

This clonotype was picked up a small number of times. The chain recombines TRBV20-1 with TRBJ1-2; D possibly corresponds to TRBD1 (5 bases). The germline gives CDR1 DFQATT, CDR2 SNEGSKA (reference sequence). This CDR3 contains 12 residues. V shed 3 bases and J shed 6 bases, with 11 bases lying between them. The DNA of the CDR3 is TGCAGTGCTAGTTCAGGGATTCATGGCTACACCTTC. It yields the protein CSASSGIHGYTF.